These T cell receptor beta chains were read from a single sample in a study of control samples from healthy donors and cancer patients. TCRdb keeps only in-frame clones here, not all; method: immunoSEQ multiplex PCR. The data hold under 150,000 clones, with roughly 93% observed a single time. Specimen: blood. The receptors here all came from a man aged 25 to 40 in good health. CDR3s include the opening cysteine and the closing phenylalanine or tryptophan. The D gene is left open where the match is weak. Where a row states a size, it is once, few, many or the class of an expanded clone; other rows omit it.

V: TRBV6-2/TRBV6-3; D: TRBD1; J: TRBJ1-2; size: NA; CDR3: CASSYSTGGAEAYGYTF; DNA: TGTGCCAGCAGTTACTCAACAGGGGGCGCGGAGGCCTATGGCTACACCTTC
V: TRBV19; D: NA; J: TRBJ1-5; size: NA; CDR3: CASSIDQGTAQHF; DNA: TGTGCCAGTAGTATAGACCAGGGTACAGCCCAGCATTTT
V: TRBV27; D: TRBD1; J: TRBJ2-3; size: NA; CDR3: CASSPGTVTSDTQYF; DNA: TGTGCCAGCAGTCCAGGGACAGTTACCTCCGATACGCAGTATTTT
V: TRBV2; D: TRBD1; J: TRBJ2-5; size: NA; CDR3: CASIQSRTGGLETQYF; DNA: TGTGCCAGCATCCAGAGCCGGACAGGGGGCCTGGAGACCCAGTACTTC
V: TRBV24-1; D: NA; J: TRBJ2-3; size: NA; CDR3: CATSDLTAEADTQYF; DNA: TGTGCCACCAGTGATTTAACCGCCGAGGCAGATACGCAGTATTTT
V: TRBV4-2; D: NA; J: TRBJ2-7; size: NA; CDR3: CASSPNEGGPAYEQYF; DNA: TGTGCCAGCAGCCCTAATGAGGGGGGACCCGCCTACGAGCAGTACTTC
V: TRBV5-6; D: NA; J: TRBJ2-6; size: NA; CDR3: CASSFGRITSGANVLTF; DNA: TGTGCCAGCAGTTTTGGACGGATTACCTCTGGGGCCAACGTCCTGACTTTC
V: TRBV5-1; D: TRBD1; J: TRBJ2-2; size: once; CDR3: CASSWGSGTGRTGELFF; DNA: TGCGCCAGCAGCTGGGGATCCGGGACAGGGAGGACCGGGGAGCTGTTTTTT
V: TRBV27; D: TRBD2; J: TRBJ2-1; size: NA; CDR3: CASSALAGGLGEQFF; DNA: TGTGCCAGCAGTGCTCTAGCGGGGGGGCTAGGTGAGCAGTTCTTC
V: TRBV19; D: NA; J: TRBJ2-3; size: NA; CDR3: CASSTLGGGQGDTQYF; DNA: TGTGCCAGTAGTACCCTGGGTGGGGGGCAAGGAGATACGCAGTATTTT
V: TRBV11-2; D: NA; J: TRBJ2-3; size: NA; CDR3: CASSLGGTDTQYF; DNA: TGTGCCAGCAGCTTAGGGGGCACAGATACGCAGTATTTT
V: TRBV6-5; D: TRBD1; J: TRBJ1-6; size: few; CDR3: CASRPATGLVSPLHF; DNA: TGTGCCAGCAGACCAGCGACAGGGTTAGTTTCACCCCTCCACTTT
V: TRBV4-1; D: NA; J: TRBJ1-5; size: NA; CDR3: CASSQEGTAGNQPQHF; DNA: TGCGCCAGCAGCCAAGAAGGGACGGCGGGCAATCAGCCCCAGCATTTT
V: TRBV2; D: TRBD2; J: TRBJ2-7; size: NA; CDR3: CASSVRLAGDEQYF; DNA: TGTGCCAGCAGTGTAAGGCTAGCGGGGGACGAGCAGTACTTC
V: TRBV4-1; D: TRBD1; J: TRBJ2-4; size: NA; CDR3: CASSQDPRQGLTNIQYF; DNA: TGCGCCAGCAGCCAAGACCCACGACAGGGGTTGACGAACATTCAGTACTTC
V: TRBV30; D: NA; J: TRBJ2-5; size: once; CDR3: CAWSVPGLLRETQYF; DNA: TGTGCCTGGAGTGTTCCTGGACTGCTCCGGGAGACCCAGTACTTC
V: TRBV2; D: NA; J: TRBJ2-3; size: NA; CDR3: CASSVPRGETDTQYF; DNA: TGTGCCAGCAGTGTTCCTAGGGGTGAGACAGATACGCAGTATTTT
V: TRBV10-1; D: NA; J: TRBJ1-2; size: NA; CDR3: CASSGDRGGYTF; DNA: TGCGCCAGCAGTGGCGACCGAGGAGGCTACACCTTC
V: TRBV28; D: TRBD1; J: TRBJ2-5; size: once; CDR3: CASSSGTGQETQYF; DNA: TGTGCCAGCAGCTCCGGGACAGGTCAAGAGACCCAGTACTTC
V: TRBV6-5; D: NA; J: TRBJ2-7; size: NA; CDR3: CASSPTYTSYEQYF; DNA: TGTGCCAGCAGCCCAACGTATACTTCCTACGAGCAGTACTTC
V: TRBV7-8; D: NA; J: TRBJ2-1; size: NA; CDR3: CASIEGKGRARDNEQFF; DNA: TGTGCCAGCATCGAAGGAAAAGGACGGGCGAGGGACAATGAGCAGTTCTTC
V: TRBV11-2; D: NA; J: TRBJ2-1; size: NA; CDR3: CASSFRQHPYLEQFF; DNA: TGTGCCAGCAGTTTTAGACAGCACCCTTATCTGGAGCAGTTCTTC
V: TRBV4-1; D: NA; J: TRBJ1-4; size: NA; CDR3: CASSPLGAGIATNEKLFF; DNA: TGCGCCAGCAGCCCCCTCGGGGCAGGAATTGCAACTAATGAAAAACTGTTTTTT
V: TRBV5-5; D: NA; J: TRBJ1-3; size: NA; CDR3: CASSARPSVGGNTIYF; DNA: TGTGCCAGCAGCGCCCGACCGAGCGTGGGAGGAAACACCATATATTTT